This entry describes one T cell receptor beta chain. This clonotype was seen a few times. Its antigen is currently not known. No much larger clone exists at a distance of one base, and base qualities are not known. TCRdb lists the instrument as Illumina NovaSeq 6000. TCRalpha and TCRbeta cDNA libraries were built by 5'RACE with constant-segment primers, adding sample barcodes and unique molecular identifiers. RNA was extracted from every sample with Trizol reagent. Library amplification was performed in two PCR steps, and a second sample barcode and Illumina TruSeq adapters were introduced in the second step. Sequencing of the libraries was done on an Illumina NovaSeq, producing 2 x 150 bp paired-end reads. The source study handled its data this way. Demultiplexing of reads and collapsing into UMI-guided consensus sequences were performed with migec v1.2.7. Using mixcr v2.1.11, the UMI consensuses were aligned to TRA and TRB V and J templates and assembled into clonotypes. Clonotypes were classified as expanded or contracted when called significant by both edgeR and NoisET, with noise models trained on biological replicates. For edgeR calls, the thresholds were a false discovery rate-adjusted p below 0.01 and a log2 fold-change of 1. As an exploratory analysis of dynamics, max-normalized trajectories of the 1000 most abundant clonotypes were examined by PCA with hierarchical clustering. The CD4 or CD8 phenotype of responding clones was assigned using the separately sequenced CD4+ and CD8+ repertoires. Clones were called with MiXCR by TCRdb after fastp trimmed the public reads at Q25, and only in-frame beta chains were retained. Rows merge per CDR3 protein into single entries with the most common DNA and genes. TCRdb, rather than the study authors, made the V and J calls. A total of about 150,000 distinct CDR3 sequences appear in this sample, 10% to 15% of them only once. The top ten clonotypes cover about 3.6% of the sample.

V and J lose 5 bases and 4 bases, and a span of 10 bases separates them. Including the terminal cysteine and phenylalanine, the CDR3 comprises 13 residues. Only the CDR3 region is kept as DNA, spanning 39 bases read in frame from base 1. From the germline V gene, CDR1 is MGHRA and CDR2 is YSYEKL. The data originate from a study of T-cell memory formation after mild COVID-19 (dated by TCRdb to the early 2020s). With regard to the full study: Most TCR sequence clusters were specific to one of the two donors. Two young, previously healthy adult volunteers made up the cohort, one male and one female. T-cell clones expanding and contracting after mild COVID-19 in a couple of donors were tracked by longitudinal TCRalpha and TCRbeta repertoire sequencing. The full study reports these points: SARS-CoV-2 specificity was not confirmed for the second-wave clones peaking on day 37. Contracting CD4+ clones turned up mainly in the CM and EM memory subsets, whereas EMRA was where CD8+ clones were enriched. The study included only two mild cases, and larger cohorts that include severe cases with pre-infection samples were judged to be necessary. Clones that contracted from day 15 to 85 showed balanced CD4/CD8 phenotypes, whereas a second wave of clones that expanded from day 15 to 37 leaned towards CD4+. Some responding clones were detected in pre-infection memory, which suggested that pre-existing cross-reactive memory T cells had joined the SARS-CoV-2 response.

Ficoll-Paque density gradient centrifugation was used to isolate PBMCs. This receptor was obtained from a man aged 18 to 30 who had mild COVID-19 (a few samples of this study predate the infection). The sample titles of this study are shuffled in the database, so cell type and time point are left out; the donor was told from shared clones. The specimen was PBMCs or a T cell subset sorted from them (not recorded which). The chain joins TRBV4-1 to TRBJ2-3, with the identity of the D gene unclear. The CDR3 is CASSDTAADTQYF. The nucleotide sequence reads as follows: TGCGCCAGCAGCGACACAGCTGCAGATACGCAGTATTTT.